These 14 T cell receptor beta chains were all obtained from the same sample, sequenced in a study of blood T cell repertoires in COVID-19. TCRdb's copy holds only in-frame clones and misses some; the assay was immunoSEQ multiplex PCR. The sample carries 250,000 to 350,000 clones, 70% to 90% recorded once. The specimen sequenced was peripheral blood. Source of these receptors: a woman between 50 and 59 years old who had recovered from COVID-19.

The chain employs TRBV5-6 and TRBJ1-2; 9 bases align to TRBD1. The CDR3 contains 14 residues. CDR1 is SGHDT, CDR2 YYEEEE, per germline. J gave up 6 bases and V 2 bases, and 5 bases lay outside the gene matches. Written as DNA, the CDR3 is TGTGCCAGCAGCTTTGGGGACAGGGTGGATGGCTACACCTTC. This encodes CASSFGDRVDGYTF.

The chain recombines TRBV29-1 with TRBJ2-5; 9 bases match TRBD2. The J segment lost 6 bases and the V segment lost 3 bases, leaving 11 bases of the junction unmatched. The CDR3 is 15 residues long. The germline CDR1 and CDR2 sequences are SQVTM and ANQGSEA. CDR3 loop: CSVDAWRGGGKTQYF. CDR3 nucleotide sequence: TGCAGCGTTGACGCGTGGCGGGGGGGCGGAAAGACCCAGTACTTC.

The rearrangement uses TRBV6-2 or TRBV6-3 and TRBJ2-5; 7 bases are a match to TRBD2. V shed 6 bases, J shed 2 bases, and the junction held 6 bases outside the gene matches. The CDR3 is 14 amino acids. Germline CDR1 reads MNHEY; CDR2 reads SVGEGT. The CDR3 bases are TGTGCCAGCAGCACCGGGACTATTCAAGAGACCCAGTACTTC. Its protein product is CASSTGTIQETQYF.

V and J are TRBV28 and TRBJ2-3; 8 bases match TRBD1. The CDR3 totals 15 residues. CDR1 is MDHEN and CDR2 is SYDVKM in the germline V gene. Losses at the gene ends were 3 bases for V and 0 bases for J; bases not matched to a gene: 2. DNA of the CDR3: TGTGCCAGCAGTTTCTGGACAGGGAGCACAGATACGCAGTATTTT. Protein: CASSFWTGSTDTQYF.

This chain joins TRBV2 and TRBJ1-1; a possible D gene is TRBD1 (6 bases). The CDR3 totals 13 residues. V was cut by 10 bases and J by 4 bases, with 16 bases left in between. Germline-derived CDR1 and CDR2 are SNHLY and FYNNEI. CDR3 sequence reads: CATKGGGPTEAFF. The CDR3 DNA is TGTGCCACAAAGGGGGGAGGGCCCACTGAAGCTTTCTTT.

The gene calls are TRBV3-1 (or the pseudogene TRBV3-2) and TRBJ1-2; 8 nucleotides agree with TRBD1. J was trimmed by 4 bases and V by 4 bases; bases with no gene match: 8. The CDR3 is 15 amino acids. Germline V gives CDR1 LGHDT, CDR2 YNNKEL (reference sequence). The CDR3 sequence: CASSRMTGEFYGYTF. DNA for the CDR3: TGTGCCAGCAGCCGAATGACAGGGGAGTTCTATGGCTACACCTTC.

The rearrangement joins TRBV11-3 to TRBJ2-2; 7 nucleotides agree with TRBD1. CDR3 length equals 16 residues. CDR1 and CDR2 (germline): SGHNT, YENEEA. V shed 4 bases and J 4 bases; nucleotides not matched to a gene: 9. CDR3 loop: CASSSRQGRGTGELFF. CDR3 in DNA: TGTGCCAGCAGCTCGAGACAGGGAAGAGGCACCGGGGAGCTGTTTTTT.

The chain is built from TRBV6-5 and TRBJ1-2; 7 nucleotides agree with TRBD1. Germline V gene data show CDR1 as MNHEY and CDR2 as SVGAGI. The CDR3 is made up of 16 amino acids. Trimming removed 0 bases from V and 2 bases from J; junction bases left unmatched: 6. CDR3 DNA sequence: TGTGCCAGCAGTTACTCGAAAGGGGGCCGCAACTATGGCTACACCTTC. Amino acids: CASSYSKGGRNYGYTF.

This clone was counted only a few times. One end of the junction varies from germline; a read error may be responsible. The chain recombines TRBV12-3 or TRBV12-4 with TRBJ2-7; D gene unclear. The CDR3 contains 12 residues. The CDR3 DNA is TGTGCCAGCAGTTTGGGCTCCCACGAGCAGTACTTC. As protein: CASSLGSHEQYF.

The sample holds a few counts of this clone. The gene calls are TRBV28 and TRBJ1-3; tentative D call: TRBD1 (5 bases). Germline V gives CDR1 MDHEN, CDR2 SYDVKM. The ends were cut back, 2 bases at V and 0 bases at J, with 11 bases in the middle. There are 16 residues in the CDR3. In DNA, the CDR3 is TGTGCCAGCAGTTTACCCAGGGCGAGCTCTGGAAACACCATATATTTT. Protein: CASSLPRASSGNTIYF.

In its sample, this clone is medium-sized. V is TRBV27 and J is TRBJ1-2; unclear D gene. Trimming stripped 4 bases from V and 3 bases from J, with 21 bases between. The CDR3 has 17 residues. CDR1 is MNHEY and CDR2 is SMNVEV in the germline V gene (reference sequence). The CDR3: CASSWRPPGRLDYGYTF. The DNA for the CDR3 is TGTGCCAGCAGTTGGAGACCCCCCGGGAGATTAGACTATGGCTACACCTTC.

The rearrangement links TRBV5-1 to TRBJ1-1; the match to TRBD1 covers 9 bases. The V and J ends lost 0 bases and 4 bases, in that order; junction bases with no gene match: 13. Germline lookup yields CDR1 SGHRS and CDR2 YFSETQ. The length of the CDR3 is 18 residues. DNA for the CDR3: TGCGCCAGCAGCTTGGCCGGGGGGACAGGGCATTTCCTCACTGAAGCTTTCTTT. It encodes CASSLAGGTGHFLTEAFF.

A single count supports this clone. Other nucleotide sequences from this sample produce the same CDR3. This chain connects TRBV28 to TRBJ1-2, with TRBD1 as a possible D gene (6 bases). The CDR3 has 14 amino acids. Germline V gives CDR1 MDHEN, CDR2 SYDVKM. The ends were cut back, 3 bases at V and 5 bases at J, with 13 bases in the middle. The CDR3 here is CASSLGHSNYGYTF. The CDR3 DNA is TGTGCCAGCAGTTTGGGACACTCGAATTATGGCTACACCTTC.

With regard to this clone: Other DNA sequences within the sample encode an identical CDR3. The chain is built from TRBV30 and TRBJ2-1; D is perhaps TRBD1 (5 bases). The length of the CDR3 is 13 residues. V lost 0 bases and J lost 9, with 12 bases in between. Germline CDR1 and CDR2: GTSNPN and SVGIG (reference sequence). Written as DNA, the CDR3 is TGTGCCTGGAGTGTCCTATGGGGCGGTGAGCAGTTCTTC. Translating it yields CAWSVLWGGEQFF.